The source of this TCR beta chain is a study of cytomegalovirus exposure and HLA in healthy donors (dated by TCRdb to the late 2010s). In terms of the full investigation: An earlier analysis of several hundred of the donors reported around 280 Gb of sequence data and some 110 million unique TCR beta sequences obtained from around 180 million T cells. About 300 gigabases of sequencing data and tens of millions of unique TCR sequences were included in an early release covering about 600 HLA-typed donors. Among the roughly 390 genotyped donors, around 81% belonged to the genetic ancestry cluster associated with self-reported Caucasian donors. The study aimed to test whether signatures of past pathogen exposure could be identified by cataloging public T cell receptors. The study used immunosequencing to profile the T cell repertoires of 670 or so subjects and linked those repertoires to cytomegalovirus serostatus. Along with the roughly 670-subject first cohort, a separate validation cohort of approximately 110 different subjects was used. To predict cytomegalovirus infection status, the study combined high-throughput TCR immunosequencing, statistical association of individual TCRs with disease status, and machine learning. A later analysis re-analyzed previously published TCR beta repertoires from 660 or so donors and added high-resolution HLA genotyping to study TCR occurrence patterns. In the later analysis, no new phenotypic data were used to find candidate immune exposures; instead, reliance was placed on TCR beta sequences and their occurrence across donors. In an earlier analysis of 500 to 650 of the donors, high-throughput TCR beta sequencing was used to judge whether each TCR beta V gene segment behaved as functional or pseudogenic. Donor age, sex, ethnicity and CMV serostatus were collected together with the repertoire data. A later genetic analysis took genome-wide SNP genotypes for about 65% of the 666 donors and used that subset as a discovery cohort. All discovery cohort repertoires had been generated using a single sequencing platform. HLA typing covered class I and class II loci at four-digit resolution. Typing coverage varied by locus: roughly 629-640 donors for A, B, C, DRB1 and DQB1; approximately 500 for DQA1; approximately 570 for DPA1; approximately 450 for DPB1. Four to six DR-DQ haplotypes were handled as single units for association and clustering, since linkage in the cohort was strong. Across some 400 genotyped donors of the cohort, an average of roughly 250,000 unique TCR beta nucleotide sequences per donor were sequenced, and roughly a sixth of those sequences were non-productive. Study-wide conclusions, independent of this receptor: A further reported finding was that TCR beta sequences accurately predicted the HLA-A and HLA-B alleles for most subjects in the first cohort. The study gave a list of 150 to 200 TCR beta chains associated with cytomegalovirus. The 87-base-pair reads could not distinguish some IMGT-functional V segments, including TRBV6-2 and TRBV6-3, so those segments were excluded. An earlier analysis of around 600 of the donors showed that most TCR beta V segments appeared in productive rearrangements either about 87% or about 30% of the time, which broadly matched IMGT annotations. Over 15 rarely observed V segments, including chromosome 9 orphons, were excluded from the earlier analysis of a few hundred of the donors because counts were too low. In a later analysis, several top co-occurrence clusters were reported to appear linked to parvovirus B19, influenza, CMV and Epstein-Barr virus. A few of the identified cytomegalovirus-associated TCR beta chains were confirmed in vitro to be specific for cytomegalovirus antigens. While some public TCRs were present in many individuals, most TCR sequences turned up only very rarely across donors. In a later genetic analysis, a missense DCLRE1C variant was associated with V-gene and J-gene trimming of TCR beta chains, and the association was replicated in an independent cohort. Correlated functional status among segregating V segments might reflect linkage disequilibrium, but an unknown experimental factor could not be ruled out. At a false discovery rate of 0.05, a later analysis linked 15,000 to 20,000 TCR beta sequences to specific HLA alleles. When HLA alleles, especially DR and DQ, strongly co-occurred, TCR associations were difficult to assign to individual alleles. A group of highly shared sequence variants was considered likely to be a technical artifact of the sequencing pipeline. A later analysis found that HLA-associated TCR beta chains were more clonally expanded and had lower generation probabilities than equally common non-associated chains. Because HLA typing was missing for some donors at each locus, association tests included only the typed subset. In a later genetic analysis, fewer N-insertions in productive TCRs were reported among donors in an Asian-associated ancestry cluster than the roughly 700-donor mean. The presence/absence analyses assumed that sequencing depth was roughly uniform across donors, and that assumption may not be true. In a later analysis, the rate of TCR association differed among HLA loci, with DRB1 alleles having the most associated TCRs and HLA-C alleles having the fewest. The authors suggested that the approach could potentially be generalized to other disease states and immunological phenotypes. According to a later analysis, most CMV-associated TCR beta chains appeared to be HLA-restricted, and the HLA associations seemed to be driven largely by CMV exposure. The classifier was reported to diagnose cytomegalovirus status with high specificity and sensitivity in both the original and validation cohorts. This cohort had only TCR beta chains sequenced, and the lack of alpha or paired-chain data limited which features could be detected. CMV serostatus was the only immune exposure information available for the cohort.

Concerning this clone itself: Its cognate antigen has yet to be identified. It has no much larger one-base neighbor in the sample; base qualities were not kept.

The cohort comprised approximately 700 healthy bone marrow donors. Cohort members were all nominally healthy when sampled, although unrecorded immune exposures were likely present. The donor was CMV seronegative and belonged to the group of over 350 seronegative cohort members. Every donor gave a peripheral blood sample, and the peripheral blood mononuclear cells from that sample were used for TCR beta sequencing. Genomic DNA extraction from the blood cell samples was performed with the Qiagen DNeasy Blood Extraction Kit. Per the germline V gene (reference sequence), SGHNT is the CDR1 and YYREEE is the CDR2. Measured from the cysteine to the phenylalanine, the CDR3 is 15 residues long. Of all the DNA, just the CDR3 is kept, 45 bases in frame from base 1. Germline trimming: 1 base from V, 6 bases from J; junction bases outside gene matches: 5. Libraries came from the immunoSEQ multiplex PCR assay. For the multiplex PCR, a mixture combining 60 forward primers for TCR Vbeta segments and 13 reverse primers for TCR Jbeta segments was used. A multiplex PCR assay on genomic DNA amplified the CDR3 region of rearranged TCR beta genes. Amplified TCR beta libraries were sequenced as 87-base-pair reads on the Illumina HiSeq System. On the authors' methods: A later analysis tallied around 80 million unique TCR beta chains across the 660 or so repertoires, and some 12 million of those chains were shared by two or more donors. A nearest-neighbor algorithm error-corrected the raw reads and collapsed the reads into unique sequences, merging closely related sequences to remove PCR and sequencing errors. CDR3 sequences were aligned to IMGT reference sequences to assign V, D and J gene segments. Each retained sequence needed at least a six-nucleotide match to both a V gene segment and a J gene segment. Rearrangements were called productive when the CDR3 lacked stop codons and stayed in frame with V and J; all others were non-productive. Following IMGT convention, CDR3 was defined as the stretch from the second conserved V-encoded cysteine up to the conserved J-encoded phenylalanine. The earlier analysis of about 570 of the donors excluded any sequence lacking an unambiguous match to a single V gene segment. In an earlier analysis of 587 of the donors, V segments were called functional above 56.7% productive rearrangements and were called segregating when the between-donor standard deviation exceeded 5%. A statistical classification framework was built to diagnose cytomegalovirus status from the catalog of TCR beta chain sequences. In a later analysis, TCR nucleotide sequences were compared against IMGT/GENE-DB human TR gene sequences so that V and J genes could be assigned. The TCRdist pipeline was used in a later analysis to assign CDR3 sequences and most-parsimonious VDJ recombination scenarios. A later analysis defined each TCR beta chain by its CDR3 amino acid sequence plus V-gene family, and excluded reads lacking a unique V-gene family. As a way to deal with suspected cross-contamination and a sequencing artifact, a later analysis dropped roughly 600 nucleotide sequences that were highly shared and had low generation probability. For each public chain, a later analysis derived a clonal expansion index from normalized ranks of inferred template counts within each repertoire. Generation probabilities in a later analysis came from a VDJ recombination model fitted to out-of-frame rearrangements, and those results were checked against IGoR. In a later analysis, hypergeometric tests were used to score TCR-TCR, TCR-HLA and TCR-CMV co-occurrence, with a repertoire-size bias correction applied to TCR pairs. To estimate false discovery rates, a later analysis permuted the HLA or CMV assignments 20 times. A later analysis grouped co-occurring TCRs with DBSCAN, adding TCRdist sequence similarity when clustering within HLA-allele-positive subsets. Repertoires with fewer than 30,000 or more than 120,000 public chains were left out of co-occurrence clustering, as were about 5 repertoires with anomalous nucleotide sharing. The table was pulled from immuneACCESS by TCRdb, which kept in-frame rearrangements only. Such tables lose some clones; where checked, under half of the loss comes from unresolved V genes, and the rest has no known cause. The DNA gave D and trimming, while V, J and clone size come from that table. In this sample the table shows about 190,000 clones, around 80% of which occur a single time. The top ten clones comprise around 2% of the sample.

Recombination joined TRBV5-4 with TRBJ2-2; the central 8 bases match TRBD2. The clonotype comes from a man aged 18 to 29 in good health and CMV-seronegative. Material: PBMCs. DNA sequence: TGTGCCAGCAGCTTGCGGGGGGGTATCGCCGGGGAGCTGTTTTTT. This encodes CASSLRGGIAGELFF.